This T cell receptor (beta chain) was sequenced during a study of T cell changes during pregnancy in multiple sclerosis. Produced via immunoSEQ multiplex PCR; TCRdb's table is partial and in-frame only. Here the sample spans some 71,000 clones, about 91% being singletons. The specimen was CD4+ T cells from peripheral blood mononuclear cells, collected in the third trimester of pregnancy. This sequence was found in a female donor in good health, enrolled as a control in a pregnancy study.

The CDR3 DNA reads TGTGCCAGCAGCACTAGAAGCTCCTATAATTCACCCCTCCACTTT. It codes for CASSTRSSYNSPLHF. The chain joins TRBV11-3 to TRBJ1-6; no reliable D call. The V gene lost 5 bases and the J gene lost 0 bases, with 8 bases spanning the gap. CDR1 and CDR2 (germline): SGHNT, YENEEA. This CDR3 has 15 amino acids.